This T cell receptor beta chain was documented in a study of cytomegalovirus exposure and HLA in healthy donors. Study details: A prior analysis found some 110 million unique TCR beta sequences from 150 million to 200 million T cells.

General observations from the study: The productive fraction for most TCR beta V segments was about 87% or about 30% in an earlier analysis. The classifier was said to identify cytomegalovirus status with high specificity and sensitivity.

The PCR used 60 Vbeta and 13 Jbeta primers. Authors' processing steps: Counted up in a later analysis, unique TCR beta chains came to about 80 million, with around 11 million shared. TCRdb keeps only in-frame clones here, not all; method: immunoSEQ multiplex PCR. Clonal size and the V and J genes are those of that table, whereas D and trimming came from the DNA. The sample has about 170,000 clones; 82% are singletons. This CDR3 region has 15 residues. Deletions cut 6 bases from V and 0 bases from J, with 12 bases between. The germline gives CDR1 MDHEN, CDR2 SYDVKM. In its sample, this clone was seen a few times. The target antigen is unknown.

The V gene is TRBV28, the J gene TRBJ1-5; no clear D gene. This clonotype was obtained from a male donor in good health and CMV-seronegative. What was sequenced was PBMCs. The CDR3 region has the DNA TGTGCCAGCAGGCCTACAGAGAATAGCAATCAGCCCCAGCATTTT. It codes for CASRPTENSNQPQHF.